A single TCR beta chain is shown here with its context. Its antigen is currently not known. The sample holds no much larger clone one base away, and base qualities are not on file. The entry originates in a study of cytomegalovirus exposure and HLA in healthy donors (dated 2017 in TCRdb). With regard to the full study: An earlier analysis of several hundred of the donors reported 250 to 300 Gb of sequence data and some 120 million unique TCR beta sequences from about 200 million T cells. Roughly 320 gigabases of sequencing data and tens of millions of unique TCR sequences made up an early release that covered about 640 HLA-typed donors. The genetic ancestry cluster associated with self-reported Caucasian donors included roughly 84% of the 350 to 500 genotyped donors. The study was designed to test whether signatures of past pathogen exposure could be identified by cataloging public T cell receptors. The study used immunosequencing to profile the T cell repertoires of more than 650 subjects and linked those repertoires to cytomegalovirus serostatus. A separate validation cohort of some 130 different subjects was used in addition to the roughly 700-subject first cohort. To predict cytomegalovirus infection status, the study combined high-throughput TCR immunosequencing, statistical association of individual TCRs with disease status, and machine learning. In a later analysis, previously published TCR beta repertoires from 550 to 750 donors were re-analyzed and high-resolution HLA genotyping was added so that TCR occurrence patterns could be studied. In the later analysis, no new phenotypic data were used to find candidate immune exposures; instead, reliance was placed on TCR beta sequences and their occurrence across donors. An earlier analysis of about 620 of the donors applied high-throughput TCR beta sequencing to assess whether each TCR beta V gene segment acted as functional or pseudogenic. Donor age, sex, ethnicity and CMV serostatus were compiled alongside the repertoire data. A later genetic analysis took genome-wide SNP genotypes for about 55% of the roughly 670 donors and used that subset as a discovery cohort. All discovery cohort repertoires had been generated on a single sequencing platform. Class I and class II HLA loci were covered by the typing at four-digit resolution. Typing coverage differed by locus: A, B, C, DRB1 and DQB1 were typed in roughly 620-640 donors, DQA1 in about 560, DPA1 in 600 to 610, and DPB1 in 450 to 490. Four to six DR-DQ haplotypes were handled as single units for association and clustering, since linkage in the cohort was strong. Among a few hundred genotyped donors of the cohort, an average of around 240,000 unique TCR beta nucleotide sequences were sequenced per donor, roughly a sixth of them non-productive.

Receptor libraries were prepared by the immunoSEQ multiplex PCR assay. For the multiplex PCR, a mixture combining 60 forward primers for TCR Vbeta segments and 13 reverse primers for TCR Jbeta segments was used. Amplification of the CDR3 region of rearranged TCR beta genes was performed with a multiplex PCR assay on genomic DNA. On the Illumina HiSeq System, the amplified TCR beta libraries were sequenced as 87-base-pair reads. The study's processing was this. In a later analysis, some 80 million unique TCR beta chains were counted across the approximately 620 repertoires, and around 10 million of these chains were shared by at least two donors. A nearest-neighbor algorithm error-corrected the raw reads and collapsed the reads into unique sequences, merging closely related sequences to remove PCR and sequencing errors. CDR3 sequences were aligned to IMGT reference sequences to assign V, D and J gene segments. For a sequence to be retained, a match of at least six nucleotides to both a V gene segment and a J gene segment was required. Rearrangements were called productive when the CDR3 lacked stop codons and stayed in frame with V and J; all others were non-productive. Following IMGT convention, CDR3 was defined as the stretch from the second conserved V-encoded cysteine up to the conserved J-encoded phenylalanine. In an earlier analysis of roughly 580 of the donors, sequences lacking an unambiguous match to a single V gene segment were excluded. An earlier analysis of about 590 of the donors classified V segments as functional when productive rearrangements were above 56.7% and as segregating when the standard deviation between donors was above 5%. A statistical classification framework was built for diagnosing cytomegalovirus status from the catalog of TCR beta chain sequences. In a later analysis, V and J genes were assigned by comparing TCR nucleotide sequences against IMGT/GENE-DB human TR gene sequences. Using the TCRdist pipeline, a later analysis assigned CDR3 sequences along with most-parsimonious VDJ recombination scenarios. In a later analysis, every TCR beta chain was defined by the combination of its CDR3 amino acid sequence and its V-gene family, and reads without a unique V-gene family were dropped. A later analysis removed 592 highly shared, low-generation-probability nucleotide sequences to deal with suspected cross-contamination and a sequencing artifact. In a later analysis, a clonal expansion index for each public chain was calculated from normalized within-repertoire ranks of inferred template counts. Generation probabilities in a later analysis came from a VDJ recombination model fitted to out-of-frame rearrangements, and those results were checked against IGoR. Hypergeometric tests were used in a later analysis to score TCR-TCR, TCR-HLA and TCR-CMV co-occurrence, with a repertoire-size bias correction applied to the TCR pairs. False discovery rates were estimated in a later analysis by permuting HLA or CMV assignments 20 times. In a later analysis, co-occurring TCRs were grouped with DBSCAN, and TCRdist sequence similarity was added when clustering was performed within HLA-allele-positive subsets. For co-occurrence clustering, repertoires with fewer than 30,000 or more than 120,000 public chains were excluded, along with roughly 5 repertoires with anomalous nucleotide sharing. TCRdb retrieved this table from immuneACCESS and kept in-frame rearrangements only. Not all clones are present; in checked studies, unresolved V genes account for under half, and no reason is known for the remainder. V, J and clone size derive from that table, while D and trimming were established from the DNA sequence. This sample is represented by under 200,000 clones; around four fifths of them were singletons. 1.9% of the sample is in the top ten clones.

Summary of the overall study and its limitations: A cluster of highly shared sequence variants was judged likely to be a technical artifact of the sequencing pipeline. The classifier was reported to diagnose cytomegalovirus status with high specificity and sensitivity in both the original cohort and the validation cohort. Correlated functional status among segregating V segments might be attributable to linkage disequilibrium, but an unknown experimental factor could not be ruled out. A later analysis found that TCR association rates varied across HLA loci, with DRB1 alleles showing the most associated TCRs and HLA-C alleles the fewest. V-gene and J-gene trimming of TCR beta chains was associated with a missense DCLRE1C variant in a later genetic analysis, and the association was replicated in an independent cohort. While some public TCRs were present in many individuals, most TCR sequences turned up only very rarely across donors. Roughly uniform sequencing depth across donors was assumed in presence/absence analyses, although this assumption may not hold. In vitro tests confirmed that a few of the cytomegalovirus-associated TCR beta chains recognize cytomegalovirus antigens. At a false discovery rate of 0.05, a later analysis linked under 20,000 TCR beta sequences to specific HLA alleles. When HLA alleles, especially DR and DQ, strongly co-occurred, attributing TCR associations to individual alleles was difficult. A later analysis found that HLA-associated TCR beta chains were more clonally expanded and had lower generation probabilities than equally common non-associated chains. A further reported finding was that TCR beta sequences accurately predicted the HLA-A and HLA-B alleles for most subjects in the first cohort. According to a later analysis, most CMV-associated TCR beta chains appeared to be HLA-restricted, and the HLA associations seemed to be driven largely by CMV exposure. The 87-base-pair reads could not distinguish some IMGT-functional V segments, including TRBV6-2 and TRBV6-3, so those segments were excluded. According to the authors, the approach could potentially be generalized to other disease states and immunological phenotypes. Only TCR beta chains were sequenced in this cohort, and the absence of alpha or paired-chain data limited detectable features. In the study, about 150 TCR beta chains were listed as associated with cytomegalovirus. In an earlier analysis of around 600 of the donors, most TCR beta V segments appeared in productive rearrangements about 87% or about 30% of the time, broadly matching IMGT annotations. HLA typing was unavailable for some donors at each locus, so association tests used only the typed subset. CMV serostatus was the only immune exposure information available for the cohort. Because counts were too low, approximately 18 rarely observed V segments, including chromosome 9 orphons, were excluded from the earlier analysis of roughly 580 of the donors. According to a later analysis, parvovirus B19, influenza, CMV and Epstein-Barr virus appeared linked to several top co-occurrence clusters. A later genetic analysis reported fewer N-insertions in productive TCRs among donors in an Asian-associated ancestry cluster than the roughly 650-donor mean.

For CDR1 and CDR2, the germline V gene lists MDHEN and SYDVKM. A distance of 14 bases separates the germline ends of V and J, which lose 3 bases and 5 bases respectively. The CDR3 numbers 14 residues from cysteine through phenylalanine. Only the CDR3 DNA stays, 42 bases, in frame from base 1. The cohort was made up of 666 healthy bone marrow donors. At the time of sampling, every cohort member was nominally healthy, though immune exposures that went unrecorded were likely present. The donor was CMV seronegative and was included in the group of about 350 seronegative cohort members. A peripheral blood sample was provided by each donor, and peripheral blood mononuclear cells were used for TCR beta sequencing. The Qiagen DNeasy Blood Extraction Kit was used to extract genomic DNA from the blood cell samples.

Here the chain combines TRBV28 and TRBJ2-7; the D gene is perhaps TRBD2, from 6 matching bases. The receptor comes from a man aged 18-30 years in good health and CMV-seronegative. Source material: PBMCs. The base sequence is TGTGCCAGCAGTTTGCCGGGACTTTTCCACGAGCAGTACTTC. Translated, it gives CASSLPGLFHEQYF.